The clone carrying this T cell receptor beta chain was seen more than once but under ten times. Antigen: not known. Chemo-refractory metastatic non-small-cell lung cancer patients underwent focal radiation alongside CTLA-4 blockade with ipilimumab. Data came from immunoSEQ multiplex PCR; TCRdb stores just in-frame clones and leaves some out. The sample includes some 100,000 clones, more than 65% seen only once; the top ten take 4.5% to 6.5%. The data were obtained in a study of radiotherapy plus CTLA-4 blockade in lung cancer. Study-wide background: Across the patients, objective responses occurred in approximately 19%, and disease control in over 25%. Overall study findings and caveats: Tumor-origin TCR clones grew in blood after radiotherapy plus ipilimumab.

The CDR3 contains 14 residues. Trimming at V came to 5 bases and at J to 0 bases, leaving 1 base not matched to a gene. Germline V CDR1 and CDR2: SEHNR, FQNEAQ (reference sequence). The starting material was peripheral blood, obtained from a patient treated with radiotherapy plus ipilimumab. The chain couples TRBV7-9 to TRBJ1-5, with 7 bases lining up with TRBD1. The receptor was derived from a human donor with non-small cell lung cancer who had a partial response to radiotherapy plus ipilimumab. The CDR3 protein is CASSGTASNQPQHF. Written as DNA, the CDR3 is TGTGCCAGCAGCGGGACAGCTAGCAATCAGCCCCAGCATTTT.